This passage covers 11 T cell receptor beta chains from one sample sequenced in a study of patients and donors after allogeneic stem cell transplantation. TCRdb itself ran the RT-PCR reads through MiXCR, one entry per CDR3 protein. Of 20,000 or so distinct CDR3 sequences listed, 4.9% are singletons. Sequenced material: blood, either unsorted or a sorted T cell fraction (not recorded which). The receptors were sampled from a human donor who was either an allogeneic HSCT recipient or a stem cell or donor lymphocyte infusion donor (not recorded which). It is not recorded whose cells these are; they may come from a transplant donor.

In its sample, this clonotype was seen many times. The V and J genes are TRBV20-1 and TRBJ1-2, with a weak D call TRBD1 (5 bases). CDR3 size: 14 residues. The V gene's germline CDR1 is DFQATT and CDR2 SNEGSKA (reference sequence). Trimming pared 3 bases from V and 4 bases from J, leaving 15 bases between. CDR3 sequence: CSASPQTATYGYTF. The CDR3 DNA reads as TGCAGTGCTAGCCCACAGACAGCGACCTATGGCTACACCTTC.

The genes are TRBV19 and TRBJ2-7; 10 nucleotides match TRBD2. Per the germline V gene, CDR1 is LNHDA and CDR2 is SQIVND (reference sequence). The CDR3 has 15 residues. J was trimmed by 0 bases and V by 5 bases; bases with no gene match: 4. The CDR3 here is CASSETSGASYEQYF. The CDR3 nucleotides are TGTGCCAGTAGTGAAACTAGCGGGGCCTCCTACGAGCAGTACTTC.

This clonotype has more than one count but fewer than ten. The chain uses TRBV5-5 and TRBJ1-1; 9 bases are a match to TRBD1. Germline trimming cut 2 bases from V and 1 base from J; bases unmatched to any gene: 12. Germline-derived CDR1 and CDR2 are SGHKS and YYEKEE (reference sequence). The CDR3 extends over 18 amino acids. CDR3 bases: TGTGCCAGCAGCTTAGGAGGAGGGACAGGGAGGCGGAACACTGAAGCTTTCTTT. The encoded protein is CASSLGGGTGRRNTEAFF.

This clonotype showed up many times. CDR3 sequence (DNA): TGCGCCAGCAGCTTCTCCAGATCGACATCTAATGAAAAACTGTTTTTT. Translating it yields CASSFSRSTSNEKLFF. J is TRBJ1-4 and V is TRBV5-1; no clear D gene. V lost 2 bases, J lost 3 bases, and 14 bases lay in between. CDR1 SGHRS and CDR2 YFSETQ come from the germline V gene. The CDR3 totals 16 residues.

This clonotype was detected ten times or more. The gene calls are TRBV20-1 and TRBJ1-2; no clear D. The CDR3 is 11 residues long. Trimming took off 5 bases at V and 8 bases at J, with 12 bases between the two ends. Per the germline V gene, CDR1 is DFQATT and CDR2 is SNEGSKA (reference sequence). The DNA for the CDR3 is TGCAGTGCTTCAATTCAGCGCGGCTACACCTTC. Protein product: CSASIQRGYTF.

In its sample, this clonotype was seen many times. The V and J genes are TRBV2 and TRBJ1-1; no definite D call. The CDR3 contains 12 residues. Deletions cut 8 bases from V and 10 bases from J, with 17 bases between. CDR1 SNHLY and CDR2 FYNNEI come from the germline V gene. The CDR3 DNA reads TGTGCCAGCGGTCGTGAGGGAGGGAGAGCTTTCTTT. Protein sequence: CASGREGGRAFF.

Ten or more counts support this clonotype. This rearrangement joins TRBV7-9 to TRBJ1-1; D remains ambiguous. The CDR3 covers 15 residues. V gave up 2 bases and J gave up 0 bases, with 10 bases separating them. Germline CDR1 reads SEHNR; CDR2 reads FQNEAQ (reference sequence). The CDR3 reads CASSLLGRVNTEAFF. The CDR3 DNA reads TGTGCCAGCAGCTTATTGGGTAGGGTGAACACTGAAGCTTTCTTT.

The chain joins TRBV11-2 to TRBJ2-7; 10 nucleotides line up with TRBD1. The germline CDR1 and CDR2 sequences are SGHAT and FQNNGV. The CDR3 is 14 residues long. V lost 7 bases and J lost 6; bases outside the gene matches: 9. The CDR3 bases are TGTGCCAGCAACCCGACAGGGGGCGCGGGCGAGCAGTACTTC. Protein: CASNPTGGAGEQYF.

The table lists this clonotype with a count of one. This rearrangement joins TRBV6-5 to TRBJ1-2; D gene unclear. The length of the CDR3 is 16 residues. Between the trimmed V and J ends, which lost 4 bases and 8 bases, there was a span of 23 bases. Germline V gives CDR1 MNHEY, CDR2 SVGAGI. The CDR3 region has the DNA TGTGCCAGCAGTTCGCCGGAGGTACACTCCCTAGGGGGCTACACCTTC. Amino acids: CASSSPEVHSLGGYTF.

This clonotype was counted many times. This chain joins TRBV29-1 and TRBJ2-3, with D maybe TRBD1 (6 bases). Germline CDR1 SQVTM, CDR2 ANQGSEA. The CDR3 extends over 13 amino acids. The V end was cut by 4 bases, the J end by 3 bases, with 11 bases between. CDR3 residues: CSVGWGRTDTQYF. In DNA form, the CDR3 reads TGCAGCGTTGGATGGGGGCGTACAGATACGCAGTATTTT.

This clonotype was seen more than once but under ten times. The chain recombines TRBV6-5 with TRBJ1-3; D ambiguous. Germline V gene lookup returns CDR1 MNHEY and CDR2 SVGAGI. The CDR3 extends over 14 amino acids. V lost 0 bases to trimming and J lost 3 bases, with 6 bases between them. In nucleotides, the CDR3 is TGTGCCAGCAGTTACTCGAGTGGTGGAAACACCATATATTTT. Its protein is CASSYSSGGNTIYF.